What follows describes a single T cell receptor beta chain. What it binds is unknown. Recent vaccinations or acute infections were absent in the healthy HIV-negative adult donors. Original processing methods: Filtering differed since immunoSEQ provided only junctions, with no quality scores. The method was immunoSEQ multiplex PCR; TCRdb's version includes in-frame clones alone and lacks a portion of them. The D gene and trimming were derived from the DNA, and the V and J assignments and clone size from that table. The table records 2 million to 2.5 million clones, roughly 93% of them present only once. The data belong to a study of shared clonotypes between healthy human individuals. General observations from the study: Generation probability values for non-shared clonotypes were lower than those for clonotypes shared by all four donors. Large sequencing depth failed to make sorted-subset sequencing complete, rarefaction showed.

Trimming took 0 bases from V and 1 from J; bases not matched to a gene: 8. There are 20 residues in the CDR3. CDR1 LGHNA and CDR2 YSLEER come from the germline V gene. The sample taken for sequencing was naive CD4+ T cells from PBMCs. The sample's subset: CD45RA+ positively selected. The chain employs TRBV4-3 and TRBJ2-2, with TRBD2 identical over 13 bases. The receptor was derived from a man aged 18 to 30 in good health. Some clones in this sample may be carry-over from other donors' samples. CDR3: CASSQDTGLAGEGNTGELFF. The CDR3 DNA reads as TGCGCCAGCAGCCAAGACACCGGACTAGCGGGAGAGGGGAACACCGGGGAGCTGTTTTTT.